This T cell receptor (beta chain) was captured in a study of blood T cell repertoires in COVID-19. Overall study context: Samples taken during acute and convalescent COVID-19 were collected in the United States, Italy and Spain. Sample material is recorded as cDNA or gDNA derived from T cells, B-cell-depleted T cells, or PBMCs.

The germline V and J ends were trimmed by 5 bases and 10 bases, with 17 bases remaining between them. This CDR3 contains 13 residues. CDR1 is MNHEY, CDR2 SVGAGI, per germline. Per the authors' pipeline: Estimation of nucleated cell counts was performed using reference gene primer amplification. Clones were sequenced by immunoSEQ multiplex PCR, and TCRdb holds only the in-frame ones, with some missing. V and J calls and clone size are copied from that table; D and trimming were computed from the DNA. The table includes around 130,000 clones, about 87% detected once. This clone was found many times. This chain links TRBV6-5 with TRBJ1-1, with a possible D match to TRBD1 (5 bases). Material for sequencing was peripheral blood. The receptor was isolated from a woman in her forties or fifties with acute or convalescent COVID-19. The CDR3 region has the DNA TGTGCCAGCAGTCCCGGGGGGTGGATACGAGCTTTCTTT. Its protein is CASSPGGWIRAFF.